This is a list of T cell receptor beta chains from one sample in a study of T-cell reconstitution after alpha-beta-depleted transplantation in children. TCRdb re-called the PCR reads through MiXCR, storing one row per CDR3 protein. The sample lists roughly 220,000 distinct CDR3 sequences, roughly 8.1% occurring once. The sequenced sample was PBMCs, mostly from graft donor cells, obtained 360 days after TCRalphabeta/CD19-depleted stem cell transplant. All receptors derive from a male patient aged 2-9 years who had a stem cell transplant for acute myeloid leukemia, so the T cells may come from the graft donor. CDR3s include the opening cysteine and the closing phenylalanine or tryptophan. A D gene is named only where the DNA matches it firmly. Rows give clone size only sometimes, using once, few, many, or a class for an expanded clone.

size: many
length: 18
D: TRBD1
V: TRBV10-3
J: TRBJ2-6
CDR3: CAISTSGQSISGANVLTF
DNA: TGTGCCATCAGCACATCGGGACAGTCTATCTCTGGGGCCAACGTCCTGACTTTC

size: many
length: 11
D: -
V: TRBV29-1
J: TRBJ2-3
CDR3: CSVSQGDTQYF
DNA: TGCAGCGTTTCACAAGGTGATACGCAGTATTTT

size: few
length: 15
D: -
V: TRBV27
J: TRBJ2-7
CDR3: CASSLGGADRHEQYF
DNA: TGTGCCAGCAGTTTAGGAGGGGCAGACAGGCACGAGCAGTACTTC

size: few
length: 16
D: -
V: TRBV4-1
J: TRBJ2-5
CDR3: CASSQVPGGPPETQYF
DNA: TGCGCCAGCAGCCAAGTTCCGGGGGGCCCTCCAGAGACCCAGTACTTC

size: -
length: 10
D: -
V: TRBV29-1
J: TRBJ1-1
CDR3: CSVVAGEAFF
DNA: TGCAGCGTTGTGGCAGGCGAAGCTTTCTTT

size: -
length: 15
D: TRBD1
V: TRBV9
J: TRBJ1-5
CDR3: CASSVRQGSNQPQHF
DNA: TGTGCCAGCAGCGTAAGACAGGGGAGCAATCAGCCCCAGCATTTT

size: few
length: 14
D: TRBD1
V: TRBV4-3
J: TRBJ2-3
CDR3: CASSQSQGIDTQYF
DNA: TGCGCCAGCAGCCAGTCACAGGGGATAGATACGCAGTATTTT

size: many
length: 15
D: TRBD1
V: TRBV10-3
J: TRBJ2-1
CDR3: CAISFPGQGYNEQFF
DNA: TGTGCCATCAGCTTCCCGGGACAGGGTTACAATGAGCAGTTCTTC

size: -
length: 15
D: -
V: TRBV7-6
J: TRBJ1-6
CDR3: CASSLGGQGKFTLHF
DNA: TGTGCCAGCAGCTTAGGGGGGCAGGGAAAATTCACCCTCCACTTT

size: -
length: 11
D: -
V: TRBV10-2
J: TRBJ1-5
CDR3: CASGGGQPQHF
DNA: TGCGCCAGCGGGGGGGGGCAGCCCCAGCATTTT

size: -
length: 14
D: TRBD1
V: TRBV5-1
J: TRBJ1-2
CDR3: CASSLWGTGDGYTF
DNA: TGCGCCAGCAGCTTGTGGGGCACAGGGGATGGCTACACCTTC

size: -
length: 16
D: -
V: TRBV5-1
J: TRBJ2-2
CDR3: CASSLTTGVRPGELFF
DNA: TGCGCCAGCAGCTTGACCACGGGAGTTAGGCCCGGGGAGCTGTTTTTT

size: many
length: 17
D: TRBD2
V: TRBV7-9
J: TRBJ2-1
CDR3: CASSLGAQLAEYNEQFF
DNA: TGTGCCAGCAGCTTGGGCGCCCAACTAGCGGAGTACAATGAGCAGTTCTTC

size: -
length: 13
D: -
V: TRBV7-2
J: TRBJ1-2
CDR3: CASSLAQNYGYTF
DNA: TGTGCCAGCAGCTTAGCCCAGAACTATGGCTACACCTTC

size: -
length: 15
D: TRBD2
V: TRBV7-2
J: TRBJ2-1
CDR3: CASNLSGRGRGEQFF
DNA: TGTGCCAGCAACCTCAGCGGGAGGGGGAGGGGAGAGCAGTTCTTC

size: few
length: 16
D: -
V: TRBV20-1
J: TRBJ2-3
CDR3: CSAIPGQAGLRDTQYF
DNA: TGCAGTGCCATACCGGGACAAGCGGGTTTAAGAGATACGCAGTATTTT

size: many
length: 19
D: -
V: TRBV12-3/TRBV12-4
J: TRBJ2-1
CDR3: CASSNLLWTASLPYNEQFF
DNA: TGTGCCAGCAGTAACCTTCTTTGGACAGCATCCCTACCCTACAATGAGCAGTTCTTC

size: few
length: 15
D: TRBD2
V: TRBV20-1
J: TRBJ2-7
CDR3: CSATTEAGGVYEQYF
DNA: TGCAGTGCTACTACCGAAGCGGGAGGAGTCTACGAGCAGTACTTC

size: few
length: 15
D: TRBD2
V: TRBV11-3
J: TRBJ2-1
CDR3: CASSSPSGQDNEQFF
DNA: TGTGCCAGCAGCTCTCCTAGCGGGCAGGACAATGAGCAGTTCTTC

size: many
length: 15
D: -
V: TRBV12-3/TRBV12-4
J: TRBJ1-1
CDR3: CASSPRDLGGTEAFF
DNA: TGTGCCAGCAGTCCCCGGGACCTTGGGGGCACTGAAGCTTTCTTT

size: -
length: 13
D: -
V: TRBV6-2/TRBV6-3
J: TRBJ2-1
CDR3: CASRKIPYNEQFF
DNA: TGTGCCAGCAGGAAGATACCCTACAATGAGCAGTTCTTC

size: -
length: 15
D: -
V: TRBV6-1
J: TRBJ1-1
CDR3: CASSRFRGRPTEAFF
DNA: TGTGCCAGCAGCCGCTTCCGAGGTAGGCCCACTGAAGCTTTCTTT

size: many
length: 15
D: TRBD1
V: TRBV5-1
J: TRBJ2-5
CDR3: CASSFGTGVQETQYF
DNA: TGCGCCAGCAGCTTCGGGACAGGGGTACAAGAGACCCAGTACTTC

size: -
length: 15
D: TRBD1
V: TRBV12-3/TRBV12-4
J: TRBJ2-7
CDR3: CASSFRTGGPDEQYF
DNA: TGTGCCAGCAGTTTCCGGACAGGGGGGCCCGACGAGCAGTACTTC

size: few
length: 12
D: -
V: TRBV12-3/TRBV12-4
J: TRBJ2-5
CDR3: CASSLVQGTQYF
DNA: TGTGCCAGCAGTTTAGTTCAGGGGACCCAGTACTTC

size: few
length: 17
D: TRBD2
V: TRBV27
J: TRBJ2-3
CDR3: CASSPRTSGGYTDTQYF
DNA: TGTGCCAGCAGTCCACGGACTAGCGGGGGGTACACAGATACGCAGTATTTT